The 7 T cell receptor beta chains below come from one sample, sequenced in a study of neurological immune-mediated disorders. MiXCR was run by TCRdb on the 5' RACE reads, yielding one entry per CDR3 protein. The repertoire holds about 62,000 distinct CDR3 sequences, with 3.5% to 4.5% as singletons. Specimen: PBMCs. All receptors come from a woman aged 50 to 65 with multiple sclerosis.

To note about this clonotype: A much larger clone lies a single base off, so this may be a read error. The chain joins TRBV20-1 to TRBJ2-7, with D tentatively TRBD1 or TRBD2 (5 bases each). The CDR3 length is 14 residues. V lost 0 bases to trimming and J lost 0 bases, with 9 bases between them. The germline CDR1 and CDR2 sequences are DFQATT and SNEGSKA (reference sequence). The DNA for the CDR3 is TGCAGTGCTAGAGAAGGGACGGTCTCCTACGAGCAGTACGTC. Protein sequence: CSAREGTVSYEQYV.

By share of the sample, this clonotype is medium-sized. The J gene is TRBJ2-1, the V gene TRBV20-1, with 7 nucleotides matching TRBD2. The V gene end was trimmed by 2 bases and the J gene end by 5 bases; junction bases not matched to a gene: 0. CDR3 length: 12 amino acids. Germline V CDR1 and CDR2: DFQATT, SNEGSKA (reference sequence). The CDR3 region has the DNA TGCAGTGCTAGACTAGCGGACAATGAGCAGTTCTTC. Protein: CSARLADNEQFF.

A remark on this clonotype: A much larger clonotype is one base distant, so this may be a read error. The chain recombines TRBV7-9 with TRBJ1-2; 7 bases agree with TRBD1. CDR3 length: 12 residues. With V trimmed by 10 bases and J by 8 bases, 10 bases remained unmatched. Germline V gene sequence: CDR1 SEHNR, CDR2 FQNEAQ (reference sequence). CDR3 in DNA: TGTGCCAACAGTCCAGGGGGAAAAGGCTACACCTTC. Its translation: CANSPGGKGYTF.

In regard to this clonotype: At one of its ends the junction is not consistent with the germline gene, which may arise from a read error. This CDR3 is CSATGTDIGNQPQNF. CDR3 bases: TGCAGTGCTACTGGGACGGACATAGGCAATCAGCCCCAGAATTTT. The chain has TRBV20-1 and TRBJ1-5, with D possibly being TRBD1 (5 bases). The CDR3 runs to 15 residues. The V gene's germline CDR1 is DFQATT and CDR2 SNEGSKA (reference sequence).

In its sample, this clonotype was seen many times. V gene TRBV5-8 combines with J gene TRBJ1-2; unclear D gene. V dropped 2 bases and J dropped 2 bases, with 7 bases sitting between them. The length of the CDR3 is 13 residues. Germline V gene lookup returns CDR1 SGHTS and CDR2 YDEGEE. The CDR3 sequence is CASSLGQNYGYTF. Here the CDR3 DNA reads TGTGCCAGCAGCTTAGGGCAGAACTATGGCTACACCTTC. The full variable domain, completed using reference TRBV5-8 and TRBJ1-2, is EAGVTQSPTHLIKTRGQQATLRCSPISGHTSVYWYQQALGLGLQFLLWYDEGEERNRGNFPPRFSGRQFPNYSSELNVNALELEDSALYLCASSLGQNYGYTFGSGTRLTVV.

Within the sample, this clonotype is medium-sized. The chain joins TRBV20-1 to TRBJ1-1; D is uncertain. The V end was cut by 6 bases, the J end by 6 bases, with 14 bases between. The CDR3 consists of 12 residues. Germline V gene data show CDR1 as DFQATT and CDR2 as SNEGSKA (reference sequence). CDR3 sequence (DNA): TGCAGTGCCCAAATCGGTGGAGCTGAAGCTTTCTTT. This sequence encodes CSAQIGGAEAFF.

This clonotype was picked up many times. The J gene is TRBJ1-6, the V gene TRBV9; no reliable D call. V was trimmed by 0 bases and J by 10 bases, leaving 11 bases between them. Germline V gives CDR1 SGDLS, CDR2 YYNGEE. The CDR3 loop spans 14 amino acids. CDR3 region: CASSVADVRSPLHF. Written as DNA, the CDR3 is TGTGCCAGCAGCGTAGCTGACGTTAGGTCACCCCTCCACTTT. Combining the CDR3 with reference TRBV9 and TRBJ1-6 gives the whole variable domain DSGVTQTPKHLITATGQRVTLRCSPRSGDLSVYWYQQSLDQGLQFLIQYYNGEERAKGNILERFSAQQFPDLHSELNLSSLELGDSALYFCASSVADVRSPLHFGNGTRLTVT.